This T cell receptor (beta chain) is from a study of cytomegalovirus exposure and HLA in healthy donors. Notes on this clone: Its antigen is still unknown.

The PCR employed 60 Vbeta primers together with 13 Jbeta primers. Only in-frame clones appear in the TCRdb table, and some are missing; sequencing was by immunoSEQ multiplex PCR. This sample contains tens of thousands of clones. Findings and limits, study-wide: Later on, a genetic analysis was performed. It linked a missense variant in DCLRE1C with V- and J-gene trimming of TCR beta.

The receptor's source is a woman in her thirties or forties in good health and CMV-seropositive. What was sequenced was PBMCs.

CDR3: CASSPQGTYGYTF. CDR3 DNA sequence: TGTGCCAGCAGTCCACAGGGTACCTATGGCTACACCTTC. V is TRBV6-5 and J is TRBJ1-2; possibly TRBD1 for D (6 bases). V was clipped by 5 bases and J by 4 bases, with 11 bases between them. CDR1 and CDR2 from the germline V gene are MNHEY and SVGAGI. This CDR3 has 13 amino acids.